Shown below are 17 T cell receptor beta chains from a single sample sequenced in a study of blood T cell repertoires in COVID-19. Sequenced by immunoSEQ multiplex PCR; TCRdb stores in-frame clones only, minus some. Of roughly 52,000 clones in the sample, over 85% are singletons; the top ten hold under 35%. Source material: peripheral blood. These receptors came from a woman older than 75 with acute or convalescent COVID-19.

The CDR3 sequence is CASTWASQETQYF. In DNA, the CDR3 is TGTGCCAGCACGTGGGCCAGCCAAGAGACCCAGTACTTC. The rearrangement uses TRBV2 and TRBJ2-5; D ambiguous. CDR3 size: 13 residues. Germline CDR1 reads SNHLY; CDR2 reads FYNNEI. Trimming took off 7 bases at V and 1 base at J, with 10 bases between the two ends.

The chain couples TRBV30 to TRBJ1-1; the D is unclear. The V end was cut by 5 bases, the J end by 3 bases, with 13 bases between. The CDR3 is made up of 13 amino acids. Germline CDR1 reads GTSNPN; CDR2 reads SVGIG (reference sequence). The CDR3 DNA sequence: TGTGCCTGGGACTCTAACCGGGACACTGAAGCTTTCTTT. Translation: CAWDSNRDTEAFF. Using reference TRBV30 and TRBJ1-1 for the parts outside the CDR3, the full variable domain is SQTIHQWPATLVQPVGSPLSLECTVEGTSNPNLYWYRQAAGRGLQLLFYSVGIGQISSEVPQNLSASRPQDRQFILSSKKLLLSDSGFYLCAWDSNRDTEAFFGQGTRLTVV.

The rearrangement joins TRBV30 to TRBJ1-2; weak D call: TRBD1 (5 bases). The V and J ends lost 0 bases and 4 bases respectively, with 9 bases between them. Per germline, CDR1 GTSNPN and CDR2 SVGIG (reference sequence). This CDR3 has 13 residues. The CDR3 nucleotides are TGTGCCTGGAGTGTCGACAGAGGCTATGGCTACACCTTC. This codes for CAWSVDRGYGYTF.

The chain recombines TRBV19 with TRBJ2-2; a possible D gene is TRBD2 (5 bases). CDR3 length: 14 amino acids. The germline V and J ends were trimmed by 6 bases and 5 bases, with 13 bases remaining between them. Germline-derived CDR1 and CDR2 are LNHDA and SQIVND (reference sequence). As DNA, the CDR3 is TGTGCCAGTAGCCCCACGTCGGGGACCGGGGAGCTGTTTTTT. Its protein is CASSPTSGTGELFF.

The chain recombines TRBV7-2 with TRBJ1-6; D is possibly TRBD1 (5 bases). There are 15 residues in the CDR3. V lost 1 base and J lost 9, with 13 bases in between. Germline values: CDR1 SGHTA, CDR2 FQGNSA. The DNA for the CDR3 is TGTGCCAGCAGCTTAGTCGTGGGGGGGATTTCACCCCTCCACTTT. It encodes CASSLVVGGISPLHF.

This clone was seen once. The rearrangement links TRBV5-1 to TRBJ2-6; D is ambiguous. This CDR3 contains 15 residues. V was trimmed by 0 bases and J by 3 bases, leaving 7 bases between them. Germline CDR1 is SGHRS and CDR2 is YFSETQ. The CDR3 sequence is CASSLDDFGANVLTF. CDR3 nucleotides: TGCGCCAGCAGCTTGGATGACTTTGGGGCCAACGTCCTGACTTTC.

The genes are TRBV5-4 and TRBJ2-5, with 10 nucleotides matching TRBD2. The CDR3 contains 14 residues. V trimming: 4 bases; J trimming: 5 bases; junction bases outside the gene matches: 5. From germline, CDR1 is SGHNT and CDR2 YYREEE (reference sequence). The DNA of the CDR3 is TGTGCCAGCAGCAATAGCGGGGGGTCCGAGACCCAGTACTTC. It codes for CASSNSGGSETQYF.

The chain employs TRBV27 and TRBJ2-5; D remains unclear. The CDR3 loop spans 12 amino acids. Germline-derived CDR1 and CDR2 are MNHEY and SMNVEV (reference sequence). The V gene lost 4 bases and the J gene lost 4 bases, with 7 bases spanning the gap. In DNA, the CDR3 is TGTGCCAGCAGTTCCACAAGAGAGACCCAGTACTTC. As protein: CASSSTRETQYF.

The rearrangement joins TRBV11-3 to TRBJ2-1; TRBD1 agrees at 9 bases. Unmatched junction bases numbered 11, after V lost 3 bases and J lost 8 bases. This CDR3 contains 16 residues. Germline CDR1 is SGHNT and CDR2 is YENEEA. The CDR3 DNA reads as TGTGCCAGCAGCTTCCGGACAGGGGTTAAGGTCCATGAGCAGTTCTTC. This gives the protein CASSFRTGVKVHEQFF.

The chain is built from TRBV7-2 and TRBJ1-2; tentatively, D is TRBD1 (5 bases). V was cut by 5 bases and J by 8 bases, with 18 bases left in between. The CDR3 consists of 14 residues. Germline V gives CDR1 SGHTA, CDR2 FQGNSA. The CDR3 loop reads CASSPQGGLGGYTF. CDR3 sequence (DNA): TGTGCCAGCAGCCCCCAGGGAGGGCTCGGAGGCTACACCTTC.

This clone turned up a few times. The chain combines TRBV30 with TRBJ2-1, with D perhaps TRBD2 (6 bases). The CDR3 loop spans 15 amino acids. The germline V gene encodes CDR1 GTSNPN and CDR2 SVGIG (reference sequence). Trimming pared 4 bases from V and 1 base from J, leaving 14 bases between. CDR3: CAWTVRGGSYNEQFF. CDR3 DNA: TGTGCCTGGACTGTGAGGGGAGGATCCTACAATGAGCAGTTCTTC.

The rearrangement uses TRBV6-6 and TRBJ1-3; 7 nucleotides match TRBD1. The CDR3 loop spans 16 amino acids. Per the germline V gene, CDR1 is MNHNY and CDR2 is SVGAGI (reference sequence). V lost 2 bases and J lost 2; bases outside the gene matches: 6. The CDR3 DNA is TGTGCCAGCAGTTACGCCGCCGGGACAGCTGGAAACACCATATATTTT. Translation: CASSYAAGTAGNTIYF.

The rearrangement links TRBV14 to TRBJ2-5; unclear D gene. The V end was cut by 1 base, the J end by 7 bases, with 4 bases between. From germline, CDR1 is SGHDN and CDR2 FVKESK. This CDR3 comprises 11 residues. The CDR3 loop is CASSQARTQYF. CDR3 in DNA: TGTGCCAGCAGCCAAGCCAGGACCCAGTACTTC.

The rearrangement joins TRBV3-1 (or the pseudogene TRBV3-2) to TRBJ1-1, with TRBD1 matching over 7 bases. V shed 3 bases, J shed 10 bases, and the junction held 5 bases outside the gene matches. Germline CDR1 and CDR2: LGHDT and YNNKEL (reference sequence). The CDR3 has 12 amino acids. This chain's CDR3 is CASSQVGQRAFF. CDR3 nucleotide sequence: TGTGCCAGCAGCCAGGTGGGACAGAGAGCTTTCTTT.

The chain recombines TRBV9 with TRBJ2-5; TRBD2 might be the D (6 bases). The CDR3 covers 13 residues. V was cut by 4 bases and J by 5 bases, with 12 bases left in between. Germline CDR1 and CDR2: SGDLS and YYNGEE. CDR3 residues: CASSRGFSETQYF. CDR3 DNA: TGTGCCAGCAGCCGGGGGTTTAGCGAGACCCAGTACTTC.

V gene TRBV9 combines with J gene TRBJ2-5; 11 bases agree with TRBD2. V was pared by 4 bases and J by 4 bases, with 3 bases of the junction left unmatched. CDR1 and CDR2 from the germline V gene are SGDLS and YYNGEE. CDR3 length: 14 residues. The CDR3 region is CASSTGTSGETQYF. DNA of the CDR3: TGTGCCAGCAGCACAGGGACTAGCGGAGAGACCCAGTACTTC.

V gene TRBV5-1 combines with J gene TRBJ2-3, with 7 nucleotides matching TRBD2. The V segment lost 4 bases and the J segment 5 bases; nucleotides outside the gene matches: 10. The length of the CDR3 is 15 residues. CDR1 SGHRS and CDR2 YFSETQ come from the germline V gene. The CDR3 protein is CASSAGLVVQDTQYF. CDR3 DNA sequence: TGCGCCAGCAGCGCCGGACTAGTCGTGCAAGATACGCAGTATTTT.